Listed here is a single TCR beta chain. The antigen it recognizes is unknown. No clone much larger than this one lies a single base away; base qualities are absent. This sample stems from a study of T cell responses to AZD1222 COVID-19 vaccine (dated by TCRdb to about 2021). General notes on the study: A total of 233 trial participants underwent TCR sequencing, of whom more than 200 had received two doses of AZD1222 and 26 had received two doses of the MenACWY control vaccine. Trial participants were enrolled into age subgroups of 18-55, 56-69 and 70-plus years, which contained around 150, 29 and 61 TCR-sequenced participants, respectively. Overall study results and their limits: CD4 TCRs associated with the vaccine covered the entire spike protein, and the dominant responses were in regions 160-218 and 743-854. Participants were mostly white British and included more females than males, and it was suggested by the authors that clonal diversity may have been underestimated. The 56-69-year group was small, and its depth increase did not reach significance, likely because of low power. Because no day 14 peak-response samples were available, the repertoires could be characterized only after the peak T cell response. Conclusions about previously exposed vaccinees were limited because only six AZD1222 recipients were SARS-CoV-2 seropositive at baseline. After two AZD1222 doses, spike-specific TCR breadth and depth were significantly higher than at day 0 and than in MenACWY recipients. Nearly half of unique spike-specific TCRs reportedly recognized epitopes outside regions mutated in the B.1.351 and B.1.1.7 variants.

Sequences LGHDT (CDR1) and YNNKEL (CDR2) are obtained from the germline V gene (reference sequence). Trimming leaves V shorter by 4 bases and J shorter by 6 bases, with the junction holding 2 bases beyond the gene matches. Taken from cysteine to phenylalanine, the CDR3 has 12 residues. Only CDR3 DNA is held: 36 bases, read in frame from base 1. The time point label corresponds to: about 28 days (+/-7) after the second vaccine dose. AZD1222 recipients given second doses at about 4 weeks or at about 12 weeks were pooled, since spike-specific TCR depth and breadth were not found to differ between the two schedules. Samples from vaccinated people were obtained from the UK trials COV001 and COV002, which included a single-blind randomized controlled phase 2/3 trial of AZD1222 (ChAdOx1 nCoV-19) in healthy adults. Trial participant PBMC samples were collected at day 0 and day 28 after the second dose for TCRbeta chain sequencing.

The CDR3 regions of human TCRbeta chains were analyzed by immunosequencing. The paper's data handling went like this. Repertoire TCRs were checked for matches against a reference library of SARS-CoV-2-specific TCRs that had been generated using the MIRA antigen-specificity platform. Breadth was defined as the fraction of unique TCRs that were SARS-CoV-2-associated, and depth was defined as the fraction of total T cells that were SARS-CoV-2-associated. Each spike-specific TCR was assigned to its reactive spike region and to a CD4 or CD8 class using the MIRA data. Log10-transformed breadth and depth values were compared by one-way ANOVA with Sidak's multiple comparisons tests. The clones in this table, taken by TCRdb from immuneACCESS, are in-frame only. Not every clone is retained; where verified, under half of the shortfall comes from an unresolved V gene, and the cause of the rest is unknown. The DNA was the basis for D and trimming; V, J and clone size are from that table. The sample has 60,000 to 85,000 clones on record, about nine tenths of them singletons. The ten largest clones capture less than 20% of the sample.

The rearranged chain carries TRBV3-1 (or the pseudogene TRBV3-2) and TRBJ1-2, with 7 junctional bases fitting TRBD1. The receptor's source is an adult who received the AZD1222 COVID-19 vaccine. The material was peripheral blood, obtained 28 days after the second AZD1222 dose. The CDR3 protein is CASSPGQDGYTF. The nucleotides are TGTGCCAGCAGCCCCGGACAGGATGGCTACACCTTC.